This T cell receptor (beta chain) was identified during a study of T cells in Graves' hyperthyroidism and ophthalmopathy (dated by TCRdb to about 2019). Turning to the overall study: Peripheral blood was sampled at the time of initial diagnosis, prior to any treatment. In more than 5 Graves' hyperthyroidism patients, the study also compared T-cell repertoires from thyroid tissue with T-cell repertoires from blood. The 75 to 100 discovery patients were randomly divided into training and test sets at a 7:3 ratio. According to the paper, TCR Vbeta CDR3 sequencing was carried out on over 130 peripheral blood samples, which came from some 41 ophthalmopathy, approximately 78 hyperthyroidism and approximately 17 progressor patients. Prospective prediction of ophthalmopathy was tested in an independent validation cohort of 18 to 20 hyperthyroidism patients and around 16 patients who later progressed to ophthalmopathy. Once sampling was done, hyperthyroidism patients were given methimazole at a starting dose of 30 mg daily, whereas ophthalmopathy patients were given high-dose intravenous methylprednisolone. To identify TCR V-J signatures that set the groups apart, the researchers used a discovery cohort of 100 or so patients, made up of 43 with Graves' ophthalmopathy and 57 with stable Graves' hyperthyroidism. Overall study results and their limits: No statistical method was used to set the sample size in advance, and investigators knew the group allocation. Most expanded thyroid clonotypes (frequency above 0.001) were also detected in blood, suggesting blood repertoires may reflect thyroid immune responses. In validation, the model predicted progression to ophthalmopathy a median of roughly 6.5 months before onset, with about 67% sensitivity and roughly 73% specificity. In cross-validation, a model built on a 13 V-J signature told ophthalmopathy apart from stable hyperthyroidism with 87.88% sensitivity and approximately 81% specificity, and in testing the same model reached 80%/75%.

TCR beta CDR3 regions were amplified from RNA transcripts. A first-round RT-PCR of the TCR CDR3 used the HTBI primer set with the Qiagen OneStep RT-PCR kit. The libraries were constructed in a second round of multiplex PCR and then size-selected and purified. Paired-end sequencing of the libraries was performed with 100 bp reads on an Illumina HiSeq2000. Turning to the authors' computational methods: SOAPnuke was used to process the raw data, throwing out any read that contained adapters or uncalled bases, had a mean Phred below 15, or lacked an exact constant-primer or identifier match. COPE v1.2.5 was used to merge the high-quality paired reads, and each unique nucleotide sequence was defined as a clonotype. MiTCR v1.1 was used to align clonotypes to the IMGT TRBV, TRBD and TRBJ reference segments. The analysis included only V-J combinations with a frequency above 0.0001, which together covered around 99% of the repertoires. The TCS score was defined as the ratio of F50 (clonal expansion) to E x V (chaos), calculated using BLOSUM62-based TCRdist between CDR3 peptides within each V-J. Welch's t-statistics and random forest reduced 500 to 650 V-J features to 13, which were used in a naive Bayes classifier (R e1071). The public sequencing data were trimmed at Q25 with fastp and processed into clonotypes with MiXCR by TCRdb, which kept only in-frame beta chains. Rows are unified per CDR3 protein, each entry keeping the most common DNA and genes. The V and J calls come from TCRdb's annotation, not from the publication. The sample table lists a few hundred thousand distinct CDR3 sequences, approximately 16% of them with a count of one. The leading ten clones occupy around 3.5% of the sample.

Ophthalmopathy patients had moderately to severely active disease, Clinical Activity Score of at least 3, NOSPECS grade of at least 4, and duration under 3 months. Patients with uncontrolled infections, other autoimmune diseases, pregnancy or lactation were excluded. Clinical symptoms, serum thyroxine and TRAb, thyroid ultrasound, and orbital computed tomography formed the basis for the diagnoses. Ficoll-Paque density gradient centrifugation was used to isolate PBMCs from around 9.1 ml of fresh peripheral blood. Total RNA was extracted using Trizol reagent, and RNA quality was assessed on an Agilent 2100 Bioanalyzer. This clonotype was observed many times. The antigen this receptor binds is unknown. No clone much larger than this one lies a single base away; base qualities are absent. Trimming removed 1 base from V and 7 bases from J; the gene matches leave 9 bases unexplained. The germline V gene provides CDR1 SGHVS and CDR2 FQNEAQ. From cysteine to phenylalanine, the CDR3 is 16 amino acids long. The DNA shown is the 48-base CDR3, in frame from base 1.

The receptor chain draws on TRBV7-8 and TRBJ2-1; 8 bases in the middle match TRBD2. What was sequenced was blood. This sequence originates from a woman in her 40s with Graves' ophthalmopathy. The DNA reads TGTGCCAGCAGCTTAGGTTCGAGCGGGGGTTGGAATGAGCAGTTCTTC. Translation gives CASSLGSSGGWNEQFF.